The 13 T cell receptor beta chains reported below all come from one sample, sequenced in a study of human T cells and chemical hapten exposure. Regarding time point: healthy volunteer bleed at 2 weeks. Unseparated into fractions, whole blood served as the source from which total RNA was extracted. One entry per CDR3 protein, called by TCRdb with MiXCR from the RACE reads. The table shows around 130,000 distinct CDR3 sequences, with approximately 9% occurring only once. The sequenced material came from whole blood. The receptors were sampled from a male donor in good health. Some clones in this sample may be carry-over from other donors' samples.

Only a few counts were recorded for this clonotype. This chain joins TRBV7-3 and TRBJ2-1; 8 positions agree with TRBD2. The trim removed 5 bases at V and 8 bases at J, leaving 8 bases unmatched. The CDR3 runs to 14 residues. Germline values: CDR1 SGHTA, CDR2 FQGTGA. The CDR3: CASSGLGGADEQFF. The CDR3 nucleotides are TGTGCCAGCAGCGGACTCGGGGGGGCAGATGAGCAGTTCTTC.

This clonotype turned up a few times. This sequence joins TRBV18 and TRBJ1-1; D is ambiguous. CDR1 is KGHSH, CDR2 LQKENI, per germline. CDR3 size: 15 residues. Trimming pared 3 bases from V and 5 bases from J, leaving 16 bases between. Here the CDR3 reads CASSPPGKGGTEAFF. In DNA, the CDR3 is TGTGCCAGCTCACCCCCCGGGAAGGGTGGAACTGAAGCTTTCTTT.

J is TRBJ2-1 and V is TRBV12-3 or TRBV12-4; 9 positions match TRBD2. Unmatched junction bases numbered 12, after V lost 5 bases and J lost 1 base. The CDR3 totals 18 residues. The CDR3 region has the DNA TGTGCCAGCAGTACCCTATTACGAGCGGGGGGATCCTACAATGAGCAGTTCTTC. It yields the protein CASSTLLRAGGSYNEQFF.

In this sample, this clonotype turned up a few times. The chain has TRBV6-2 or TRBV6-3 and TRBJ2-1, with D maybe TRBD2 (5 bases). This CDR3 spans 20 amino acids. V dropped 0 bases and J dropped 0 bases, with 21 bases sitting between them. The germline V gene encodes CDR1 MNHEY and CDR2 SVGEGT. The CDR3 is CASSYSRVDWAGSSYNEQFF. Written as DNA, the CDR3 is TGTGCCAGCAGTTACTCGAGGGTGGATTGGGCGGGCAGCTCCTACAATGAGCAGTTCTTC.

The chain has TRBV7-2 and TRBJ2-3, with 11 positions matching TRBD2. Germline V gene lookup returns CDR1 SGHTA and CDR2 FQGNSA. The CDR3 totals 17 residues. The ends lost 4 bases at V and 7 bases at J; junction bases unmatched: 13. CDR3 DNA: TGTGCCAGCAGCTCCACCCCGATAGCGGGGGGGCCGCATACGCAGTATTTT. The encoded protein is CASSSTPIAGGPHTQYF.

This sequence joins TRBV9 and TRBJ2-1; maybe TRBD2 (5 bases). Trimming stripped 3 bases from V and 0 bases from J, with 13 bases between. Germline V lookup: CDR1 SGDLS, CDR2 YYNGEE. This CDR3 is 16 amino acids long. CDR3 in DNA: TGTGCCAGCAGCGAAATAGCGACCAGCTCCTACAATGAGCAGTTCTTC. This gives the protein CASSEIATSSYNEQFF.

V is TRBV20-1 and J is TRBJ2-7; D is unresolved. This CDR3 spans 12 amino acids. The germline CDR1 and CDR2 sequences are DFQATT and SNEGSKA (reference sequence). The ends were cut back, 4 bases at V and 0 bases at J, with 7 bases in the middle. This CDR3 is CSAMTLSYEQYF. The CDR3 DNA sequence: TGCAGTGCTATGACACTCTCCTACGAGCAGTACTTC.

This clonotype was counted a few times. The chain links TRBV9 to TRBJ2-7; no clear D gene. The germline V and J ends were trimmed by 4 bases and 4 bases, with 15 bases remaining between them. This CDR3 is 14 amino acids long. Germline CDR1 and CDR2: SGDLS and YYNGEE. The CDR3 DNA reads as TGTGCCAGCAGCCTCTCCGTGCAGGCATACGAGCAGTACTTC. It codes for CASSLSVQAYEQYF.

At least ten counts were recorded for this clonotype. This chain connects TRBV7-9 to TRBJ2-7; 15 nucleotides match TRBD2. The trim removed 0 bases at V and 7 bases at J, leaving 1 base unmatched. The CDR3 has 15 residues. From germline, CDR1 is SEHNR and CDR2 FQNEAQ (reference sequence). CDR3 DNA sequence: TGTGCCAGCAGCTTAGCAGGACTAGCGGGAGGGGAGCAGTACTTC. Translating gives CASSLAGLAGGEQYF. Using reference TRBV7-9 and TRBJ2-7 for the parts outside the CDR3, the full variable domain is DTGVSQNPRHKITKRGQNVTFRCDPISEHNRLYWYRQTLGQGPEFLTYFQNEAQLEKSRLLSDRFSAERPKGSFSTLEIQRTEQGDSAMYLCASSLAGLAGGEQYFGPGTRLTVT.

In this sample, this clonotype turned up a few times. The chain's CDR3 is CASSLRGTGADGYTF. The CDR3 region has the DNA TGCGCCAGCAGCTTGAGGGGGACAGGGGCGGATGGCTACACCTTC. J is TRBJ1-2 and V is TRBV5-1; 10 bases align to TRBD1. J was trimmed by 6 bases and V by 1 base; bases with no gene match: 6. Germline V gene lookup returns CDR1 SGHRS and CDR2 YFSETQ. The CDR3 contains 15 residues.

The chain has TRBV5-4 and TRBJ2-3, with 9 bases fitting TRBD2. V gave up 3 bases and J gave up 2 bases; unmatched junction bases: 7. Germline V gene sequence: CDR1 SGHNT, CDR2 YYREEE (reference sequence). There are 16 residues in the CDR3. The CDR3, as DNA: TGTGCCAGCAGCTCCCGGACTAGCGAGCTCACAGATACGCAGTATTTT. It translates to CASSSRTSELTDTQYF.

This clonotype came up a few times. The chain has TRBV20-1 and TRBJ1-1; TRBD1 agrees at 7 bases. The V gene end was trimmed by 6 bases and the J gene end by 0 bases; junction bases not matched to a gene: 7. Germline loops: CDR1 DFQATT, CDR2 SNEGSKA (reference sequence). The CDR3 extends over 14 amino acids. CDR3 bases: TGCAGTGCAGCAGGGGGGAGAATGAACACTGAAGCTTTCTTT. It codes for CSAAGGRMNTEAFF.

This clonotype was seen repeatedly, ten times or more. The chain couples TRBV18 to TRBJ1-1, with D unclear. Germline loops: CDR1 KGHSH, CDR2 LQKENI. The CDR3 is 16 amino acids. V was cut by 0 bases and J by 0 bases, with 11 bases left in between. This chain's CDR3 is CASSPPVRPLNTEAFF. The DNA for the CDR3 is TGTGCCAGCTCACCACCTGTCAGGCCCTTGAACACTGAAGCTTTCTTT. The variable domain in full, completed from reference TRBV18 and TRBJ1-1, reads NAGVMQNPRHLVRRRGQEARLRCSPMKGHSHVYWYRQLPEEGLKFMVYLQKENIIDESGMPKERFSAEFPKEGPSILRIQQVVRGDSAAYFCASSPPVRPLNTEAFFGQGTRLTVV.